This entry lists 18 T cell receptor beta chains sequenced from one sample in a study of T cells in Graves' hyperthyroidism and ophthalmopathy. RNA transcripts gave rise to amplified TCR beta CDR3 regions. Primed by the HTBI set, a first-round RT-PCR was run on the TCR CDR3. TCRdb re-analysed the multiplex PCR reads in MiXCR, keeping a single row per CDR3 protein. Of fewer than 900,000 distinct CDR3 sequences in the sample, over 15% were seen once. The sequenced sample consisted of blood. These TCRs come from a woman aged 45-59 years with Graves' hyperthyroidism that later progressed to Graves' ophthalmopathy.

The chain recombines TRBV9 with TRBJ1-2; TRBD1 agrees at 7 bases. V dropped 4 bases and J dropped 14; count of bases not matched to a gene: 20. The CDR3 is 15 residues long. Germline CDR1 is SGDLS and CDR2 is YYNGEE. The CDR3 region is CASSPDWGQRAGSTF. CDR3 DNA: TGTGCCAGCAGCCCTGACTGGGGACAGCGGGCTGGATCTACCTTC. The complete variable domain, with remaining parts taken from reference TRBV9 and TRBJ1-2, reads DSGVTQTPKHLITATGQRVTLRCSPRSGDLSVYWYQQSLDQGLQFLIQYYNGEERAKGNILERFSAQQFPDLHSELNLSSLELGDSALYFCASSPDWGQRAGSTFGSGTRLTVV.

Many counts were recorded for this clonotype. The rearrangement uses TRBV15 and TRBJ2-3; D call uncertain. V lost 1 base to trimming and J lost 2 bases, with 13 bases between them. CDR1 and CDR2 (germline): LNHNV, YYDKDF (reference sequence). The CDR3 length is 16 residues. The chain's CDR3 is CATSRGPGGPTDTQYF. In DNA, the CDR3 is TGTGCCACCAGCAGAGGGCCCGGCGGACCCACAGATACGCAGTATTTT. Based on the CDR3 plus reference TRBV15 and TRBJ2-3, the full variable domain is DAMVIQNPRYQVTQFGKPVTLSCSQTLNHNVMYWYQQKSSQAPKLLFHYYDKDFNNEADTPDNFQSRRPNTSFCFLDIRSPGLGDTAMYLCATSRGPGGPTDTQYFGPGTRLTVL.

The chain uses TRBV10-3 and TRBJ1-1, with 7 bases lining up with TRBD1. J was trimmed by 4 bases and V by 3 bases; bases with no gene match: 8. This CDR3 spans 15 amino acids. Germline-derived CDR1 and CDR2 are ENHRY and SYGVKD. CDR3 in DNA: TGTGCCATCAGTGATTCAACAGGGGTTCGCACTGAAGCTTTCTTT. It is translated as CAISDSTGVRTEAFF.

This chain connects TRBV6-1 to TRBJ1-6; the D is unclear. With 6 bases removed from V and 9 bases from J, the gap between germline ends came to 12 bases. This CDR3 is 13 amino acids long. Germline CDR1 and CDR2: MNHNS and SASEGT. In DNA form, the CDR3 reads TGTGCCAGCAGCCGAGGATCGTTTTCACCCCTCCACTTT. The encoded protein is CASSRGSFSPLHF.

This clonotype was found a few times. The V call is TRBV27, the J call TRBJ1-5; 7 bases line up with TRBD1. Germline V CDR1 and CDR2: MNHEY, SMNVEV (reference sequence). The CDR3 has 17 amino acids. V was pared by 2 bases and J by 1 base, with 8 bases of the junction left unmatched. The CDR3 coding sequence is TGTGCCAGCAGTTTAGGCAGGGGGTTCGAAAGCAATCAGCCCCAGCATTTT. This codes for CASSLGRGFESNQPQHF.

The chain is built from TRBV19 and TRBJ2-1; 7 nucleotides agree with TRBD1. Germline-derived CDR1 and CDR2 are LNHDA and SQIVND (reference sequence). CDR3 length: 14 residues. The ends lost 7 bases at V and 5 bases at J; junction bases unmatched: 8. The CDR3 coding sequence is TGTGCCAGTAAAGACAGGGATCTCGACAATGAGCAGTTCTTC. This sequence encodes CASKDRDLDNEQFF.

This clonotype was detected ten times or more. The rearrangement joins TRBV3-1 to TRBJ1-4; D remains ambiguous. Trimming removed 1 base from V and 0 bases from J, with 9 bases in between. This CDR3 has 16 amino acids. Germline CDR1 reads LGHDT; CDR2 reads YNNKEL (reference sequence). CDR3 in amino acids: CASSQARTATNEKLFF. In DNA form, the CDR3 reads TGTGCCAGCAGCCAAGCGCGGACCGCAACTAATGAAAAACTGTTTTTT.

Concerning this clonotype itself: A read error is possible here, since a much larger clone lies one base away. The CDR3 end shows no conserved phenylalanine or tryptophan, and so a read error is likely. This chain joins TRBV2 and TRBJ1-1; D is uncertain. Between the trimmed V and J ends, which lost 4 bases and 4 bases, there was a span of 13 bases. Germline CDR1 is SNHLY and CDR2 is FYNNEI. This CDR3 has 14 amino acids. CDR3 sequence: CASSVVSDGTEAFL. The CDR3 DNA reads as TGTGCCAGCAGTGTAGTTTCCGACGGCACTGAAGCTTTCCTT.

The CDR3 DNA follows: TGCAGCGTTGAGGCAGGGAACCCCTCCTATAATTCACCCCTCCACTTT. This codes for CSVEAGNPSYNSPLHF. The chain has TRBV29-1 and TRBJ1-6; possibly TRBD1 for D (5 bases). V was cut by 3 bases and J by 0 bases, with 12 bases left in between. CDR3 length: 16 amino acids. Germline V CDR1 and CDR2: SQVTM, ANQGSEA.

Points on this clonotype: Just one base apart from a much larger clone, this may be a read error. This sequence joins TRBV20-1 and TRBJ1-3; TRBD1 aligns across 8 bases. CDR1 and CDR2 (germline): DFQATT, SNEGSKA (reference sequence). The CDR3 length is 15 residues. The V segment lost 3 bases and the J segment 11 bases; nucleotides outside the gene matches: 15. The CDR3 reads CSARPPRQGSVAIYF. The DNA of the CDR3 is TGCAGTGCTAGGCCTCCGAGACAGGGGTCGGTCGCCATATATTTT.

This sequence joins TRBV12-3 or TRBV12-4 and TRBJ2-7, with TRBD2 matching 13 bases. The CDR3 contains 15 residues. V shed 7 bases and J 5 bases; nucleotides not matched to a gene: 8. The CDR3 protein is CASTLGLAGSHEQYF. CDR3 sequence (DNA): TGTGCCAGCACCCTGGGACTAGCGGGGTCCCACGAGCAGTACTTC.

As concerns this clonotype: The junction does not match germline at one end; this may be a read error. This chain joins TRBV10-2 and TRBJ2-7; TRBD1 might be the D (5 bases). Germline CDR1 and CDR2: WSHSY and SAAADI. The CDR3 runs to 14 residues. The CDR3 here is CASSGRGGSHEQYF. CDR3 sequence (DNA): TGCGCCAGCAGTGGTAGGGGCGGCTCCCACGAGCAGTACTTC.

The CDR3 loop reads CASRPRGGRGTEAFF. The CDR3 region has the DNA TGTGCCAGCAGGCCCCGCGGGGGCCGGGGCACTGAAGCTTTCTTT. The chain links TRBV6-1 to TRBJ1-1, with a weak D call TRBD1 (6 bases). The CDR3 sequence is 15 residues long. V was pared by 6 bases and J by 4 bases, with 18 bases between. Germline CDR1 reads MNHNS; CDR2 reads SASEGT.

This clonotype was seen at least ten times. CDR3 region: CASSTSGGTNEQFF. The CDR3 nucleotides are TGCGCCAGCAGCACTAGCGGGGGCACAAATGAGCAGTTCTTC. The genes are TRBV5-1 and TRBJ2-1; 11 nucleotides align to TRBD2. There are 14 residues in the CDR3. The junction had 4 bases not matched to a gene; V was cut back by 4 bases and J by 7 bases. Germline V gene data show CDR1 as SGHRS and CDR2 as YFSETQ.

The gene calls are TRBV19 and TRBJ1-3; 8 bases agree with TRBD1. The CDR3 is made up of 14 amino acids. J gave up 8 bases and V 6 bases, and 9 bases lay outside the gene matches. The germline V gene has CDR1 LNHDA and CDR2 SQIVND (reference sequence). CDR3 nucleotides: TGTGCCAGTAGAACTCAGGGGGCTGTGGACACCATATATTTT. Translation gives CASRTQGAVDTIYF.

The genes are TRBV12-3 or TRBV12-4 and TRBJ2-7; the D is unclear. This CDR3 is 13 amino acids long. V was pared by 5 bases and J by 2 bases, with 10 bases between. The CDR3 DNA follows: TGTGCCAGCAGTCCTGGACCTCCCTACGAGCAGTACTTC. Translating gives CASSPGPPYEQYF.

V is TRBV11-2 and J is TRBJ2-2; 8 bases map to TRBD2. Germline V lookup: CDR1 SGHAT, CDR2 FQNNGV. Trimming removed 5 bases from V and 5 bases from J; junction bases left unmatched: 10. This CDR3 has 16 amino acids. The CDR3 spells CASSPVGGAGTGELFF. In DNA form, the CDR3 reads TGTGCCAGCAGCCCAGTCGGGGGGGCGGGTACCGGGGAGCTGTTTTTT.

The chain links TRBV6-1 to TRBJ1-2, with a possible D match to TRBD1 (5 bases). V was shortened by 2 bases and J by 5 bases, with 12 bases between the two germline ends. The CDR3 is made up of 14 amino acids. Germline-derived CDR1 and CDR2 are MNHNS and SASEGT. CDR3 nucleotide sequence: TGTGCCAGCAGTGAAAGGGGACCTGATTATGGCTACACCTTC. Its protein product is CASSERGPDYGYTF.